This TCR beta chain was captured in a study of blood T cells in healthy people across ages. No fewer than 5 micrograms of total RNA were isolated from every sample. The V gene's germline CDR1 is DFQATT and CDR2 SNEGSKA (reference sequence). The CDR3 sequence is 14 residues long. The V and J ends lost 3 bases and 6 bases respectively, with 14 bases between them. Regarding the study as a whole: Samples with more naive T cells showed higher observed beta diversity.

Concerning this clonotype: What it binds is not known.

A sample-barcoded 5' primer and a J-beta primer mix were used in a second PCR of roughly 6 to 11 cycles. A template-switch adaptor with 12 random nucleotides tagged each cDNA molecule. TCRdb passed the 5' RACE reads through MiXCR, listing each CDR3 protein once. Of about 900,000 distinct CDR3 sequences in the sample, approximately 49% were seen once. The rearrangement links TRBV20-1 to TRBJ2-2; D not resolved. The clonotype originates from a man aged 25-40 years in good health. Sequences were obtained from blood. The CDR3 bases are TGCAGTGCTAGGTTGGCCGGTCGACCCGGGGAGCTGTTTTTT. Residues: CSARLAGRPGELFF.